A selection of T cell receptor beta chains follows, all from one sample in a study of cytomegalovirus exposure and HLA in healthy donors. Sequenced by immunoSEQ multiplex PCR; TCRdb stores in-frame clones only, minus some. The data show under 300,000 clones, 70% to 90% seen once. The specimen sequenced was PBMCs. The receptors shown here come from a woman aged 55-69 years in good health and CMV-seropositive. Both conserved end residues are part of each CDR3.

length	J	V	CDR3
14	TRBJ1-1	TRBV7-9	CASSRGTGWTEAFF
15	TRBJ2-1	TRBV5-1	CASSSPGIPYNEQFF
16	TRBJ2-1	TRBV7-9	CASSLGGGYLLDEQFF
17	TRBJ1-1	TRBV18	CASSEETRDRVYTEAFF
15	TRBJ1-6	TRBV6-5	CASSYDRGRSSPLHF
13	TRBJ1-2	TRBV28	CATTGGRIYGYTF
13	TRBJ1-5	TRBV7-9	CASSLGQGTPQHF
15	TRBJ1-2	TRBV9	CASSANPGGDYGYTF
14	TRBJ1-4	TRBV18	CASSFFATNEKLFF
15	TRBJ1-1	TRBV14	CASSQDIGVNTEAFF
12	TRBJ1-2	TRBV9	CASSVAGDGYTF
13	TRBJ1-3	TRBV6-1	CASSETGMDTIYF
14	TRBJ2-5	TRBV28	CASSLYTNKETQYF
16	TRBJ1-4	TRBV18	CASSPASIGTNEKLFF
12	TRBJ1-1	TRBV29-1	CSVVYGNTEAFF
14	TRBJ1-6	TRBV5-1	CASKEGQGSSPLHF
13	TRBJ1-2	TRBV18	CASSKSQGNGYTF
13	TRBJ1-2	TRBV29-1	CSIGQPNNYGYTF
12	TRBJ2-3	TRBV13	CASSIPRDTQYF
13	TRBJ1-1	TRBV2	CASSDDSQTEAFF
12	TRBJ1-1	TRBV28	CASRGNQGAAFF
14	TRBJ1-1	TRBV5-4	CASSLGGKNTEAFF
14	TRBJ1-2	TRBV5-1	CASSAGGTSYGYTF
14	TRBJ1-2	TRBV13	CASSPGQRAYGYTF
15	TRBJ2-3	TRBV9	CASSVDLGLPDTQYF
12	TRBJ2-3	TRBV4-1	CASSQGGDTQYF
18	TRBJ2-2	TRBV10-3	CAITRGTSGRFNTGELFF
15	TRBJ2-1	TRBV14	CASSHGAGAGNEQFF
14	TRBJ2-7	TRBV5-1	CASSVGTSGYEQYF
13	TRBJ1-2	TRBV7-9	CASGSGTLYGYTF
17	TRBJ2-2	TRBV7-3	CASSPRGGKRETGELFF
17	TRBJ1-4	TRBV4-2	CASSQETGNRANEKLFF
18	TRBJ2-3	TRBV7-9	CASSARGRVADTQQTQYF
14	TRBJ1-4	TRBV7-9	CASSPRTAEEKLFF
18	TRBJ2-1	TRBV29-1	CSVESDPSGPSSYNEQFF
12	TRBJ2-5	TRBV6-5	CASSEGAETQYF
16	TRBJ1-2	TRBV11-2	CASSSTRDFRNYGYTF
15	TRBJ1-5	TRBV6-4	CATPLQETSNQPQHF